Listed here are 26 T cell receptor beta chains from one sample, sequenced in a study of shared clonotypes between healthy human individuals. TCRdb's copy holds only in-frame clones and misses some; the assay was immunoSEQ multiplex PCR. The top ten clones hold approximately 0.39% of a sample with about 2.5 million clones, around 92% of them seen once. The sample comprised naive CD4+ T cells from PBMCs. This sample's subset: CD45RA+ positively selected. These receptors all come from a man between 18 and 29 years old in good health. Some clones in this sample may be carry-over from other donors' samples.

The count of this clone is one. V is TRBV7-3 and J is TRBJ2-1; 7 bases are a match to TRBD1. The junction had 11 bases not matched to a gene; V was cut back by 5 bases and J by 4 bases. The CDR3 is 16 residues long. Germline CDR1 is SGHTA and CDR2 is FQGTGA. This CDR3 reads CASSKTDRVGYNEQFF. The CDR3 DNA follows: TGTGCCAGCAGCAAGACCGACAGGGTAGGGTACAATGAGCAGTTCTTC.

The chain carries TRBV29-1 and TRBJ2-7, with TRBD1 matching over 7 bases. CDR1 SQVTM and CDR2 ANQGSEA come from the germline V gene. The CDR3 contains 14 residues. After removal of 1 base from V and 3 bases from J, the junction contained 6 bases not matched to a gene. This chain's CDR3 is CSVEVLGTVYEQYF. The CDR3 DNA reads TGCAGCGTTGAAGTCCTGGGGACAGTCTACGAGCAGTACTTC.

The rearrangement uses TRBV5-1 and TRBJ2-2, with D possibly being TRBD2 (7 bases). CDR1 and CDR2 (germline): SGHRS, YFSETQ. V was clipped by 6 bases and J by 4 bases, with 13 bases between them. The CDR3 runs to 14 residues. The CDR3 DNA reads as TGCGCCAGCACCCCCCGGGGGGCCACCGGGGAGCTGTTTTTT. Translating it yields CASTPRGATGELFF.

The chain couples TRBV18 to TRBJ1-1; TRBD1 is a possible D gene (6 bases). V gave up 5 bases and J gave up 1 base, with 17 bases separating them. Germline assignment: CDR1 KGHSH and CDR2 LQKENI. The CDR3 is 16 residues long. The CDR3 region is CASSFAGARGNTEAFF. The CDR3 DNA sequence: TGTGCCAGCTCATTCGCCGGGGCCAGGGGGAACACTGAAGCTTTCTTT.

The DNA of the CDR3 is TGTGCCAGCAGCCTGGGACTAGCTAGAGATACGCAGTATTTT. This codes for CASSLGLARDTQYF. The chain couples TRBV7-6 to TRBJ2-3, with 9 bases that match TRBD2. V shed 5 bases, J shed 5 bases, and the junction held 5 bases outside the gene matches. This CDR3 is built from 14 residues. In germline, CDR1 is SGHVS, CDR2 FNYEAQ.

The CDR3 DNA reads as TGTGCCAGCAGTGCGACAGGGAGGGGGGAGCTGTTTTTT. It specifies CASSATGRGELFF. This chain links TRBV25-1 with TRBJ2-2, with TRBD1 as a possible D gene (7 bases). The V end was cut by 4 bases, the J end by 8 bases, with 11 bases between. The germline V gene has CDR1 MGHDK and CDR2 SYGVNS. The CDR3 loop spans 13 amino acids.

This sequence joins TRBV10-2 and TRBJ2-7; 7 nucleotides match TRBD2. The CDR3 has 14 residues. Trimming at V came to 4 bases and at J to 3 bases, leaving 6 bases not matched to a gene. Germline V gene sequence: CDR1 WSHSY, CDR2 SAAADI. CDR3 bases: TGCGCCAGCAGTGGTTCTAGCGGAGTCTACGAGCAGTACTTC. Translating gives CASSGSSGVYEQYF.

The genes are TRBV6-1 and TRBJ2-6; 12 bases fit TRBD1. CDR3 length equals 19 residues. The ends lost 3 bases at V and 0 bases at J; junction bases unmatched: 6. CDR1 is MNHNS and CDR2 is SASEGT in the germline V gene. The CDR3 is CASSDAGTGGSSGANVLTF. CDR3 nucleotides: TGTGCCAGCAGTGACGCCGGGACAGGGGGCTCCTCTGGGGCCAACGTCCTGACTTTC.

With regard to this clone: Other DNA sequences in this specimen translate into the identical CDR3. This sequence joins TRBV29-1 and TRBJ1-1; TRBD1 aligns across 9 bases. This CDR3 comprises 14 residues. Germline assignment: CDR1 SQVTM and CDR2 ANQGSEA. Trimming removed 0 bases from V and 5 bases from J; junction bases left unmatched: 4. In nucleotides, the CDR3 is TGCAGCGTTGAAGATTTGACAGGGGGGACTGAAGCTTTCTTT. It translates to CSVEDLTGGTEAFF.

This clone appeared a few times. The V gene is TRBV2, the J gene TRBJ2-1; 8 bases are a match to TRBD2. The CDR3 covers 11 residues. The germline gives CDR1 SNHLY, CDR2 FYNNEI. Trimming at V came to 7 bases and at J to 14 bases, leaving 7 bases not matched to a gene. The CDR3 loop is CASITGLVEFF. The CDR3 DNA follows: TGTGCCAGCATAACGGGACTAGTGGAGTTCTTC. Full variable domain (remainder filled in from reference TRBV2 and TRBJ2-1): EPEVTQTPSHQVTQMGQEVILRCVPISNHLYFYWYRQILGQKVEFLVSFYNNEISEKSEIFDDQFSVERPDGSNFTLKIRSTKLEDSAMYFCASITGLVEFFGPGTRLTVL.

The chain recombines TRBV30 with TRBJ1-5; TRBD1 is a possible D gene (6 bases). Trimming pared 0 bases from V and 4 bases from J, leaving 13 bases between. Germline CDR1 reads GTSNPN; CDR2 reads SVGIG (reference sequence). This CDR3 is built from 15 residues. The CDR3 region is CAWSVLTGQNQPQHF. CDR3 bases: TGTGCCTGGAGTGTACTAACAGGGCAAAATCAGCCCCAGCATTTT.

Remarks on this clone: Additional DNA sequences in this sample encode the identical CDR3. The gene calls are TRBV29-1 and TRBJ2-3, with D possibly TRBD1 on 6 matching bases. V was shortened by 6 bases and J by 2 bases, with 9 bases between the two germline ends. Germline assignment: CDR1 SQVTM and CDR2 ANQGSEA. This CDR3 is built from 12 residues. The DNA for the CDR3 is TGCAGCGTACAGGGATCCACAGATACGCAGTATTTT. Amino acid sequence: CSVQGSTDTQYF.

This clone was seen a few times. The chain carries TRBV30 and TRBJ1-1; 7 nucleotides agree with TRBD1. This CDR3 contains 13 residues. Trimming took 4 bases from V and 2 from J; bases not matched to a gene: 4. The V gene's germline CDR1 is GTSNPN and CDR2 SVGIG (reference sequence). CDR3 residues: CAWTRQGNTEAFF. The CDR3 region has the DNA TGTGCCTGGACCCGACAGGGAAACACTGAAGCTTTCTTT.

V gene TRBV19 combines with J gene TRBJ2-7; weak D call: TRBD1 (8 bases). CDR3 length equals 15 residues. The ends were cut back, 8 bases at V and 3 bases at J, with 20 bases in the middle. The germline gives CDR1 LNHDA, CDR2 SQIVND (reference sequence). The CDR3 loop reads CASRPRTGRVYEQYF. DNA for the CDR3: TGTGCCAGTCGCCCCCGGACAGGGAGGGTCTACGAGCAGTACTTC.

This chain links TRBV5-4 with TRBJ2-1; D is unresolved. The CDR3 is 17 amino acids. V lost 0 bases and J 0 bases, leaving 13 bases between the germline ends. Germline values: CDR1 SGHNT, CDR2 YYREEE (reference sequence). This CDR3 reads CASSLGYSSSSYNEQFF. As DNA, the CDR3 is TGTGCCAGCAGCTTGGGGTATAGCAGCAGCTCCTACAATGAGCAGTTCTTC.

The CDR3 DNA reads TGCGCCAGCAGTGCGGCGACTAGGGGTATGGCAAAACTGTTTTTT. Translation gives CASSAATRGMAKLFF. The V gene is TRBV10-2, the J gene TRBJ1-4; maybe TRBD1 (5 bases). CDR3 size: 15 residues. Germline V gene data show CDR1 as WSHSY and CDR2 as SAAADI. Trimming took off 4 bases at V and 10 bases at J, with 19 bases between the two ends.

CDR3 loop: CASSSPGVYEQYF. The CDR3 DNA sequence: TGTGCCAGCAGCTCCCCTGGGGTTTACGAGCAGTACTTC. The chain employs TRBV6-6 and TRBJ2-7, with D unresolved. The CDR3 sequence is 13 residues long. The V gene's germline CDR1 is MNHNY and CDR2 SVGAGI (reference sequence). V gave up 6 bases and J gave up 4 bases, with 13 bases separating them.

This rearrangement joins TRBV6-4 to TRBJ1-3, with a weak D call TRBD1 (5 bases). Germline CDR1 is MRHNA and CDR2 is SNTAGT. The CDR3 sequence is 16 residues long. Trimming left V 6 bases short and J 4 bases short, with 19 bases between. CDR3 sequence (DNA): TGTGCCAGCAGCAGACCCCAGGGATTAGTCGGAAACACCATATATTTT. It codes for CASSRPQGLVGNTIYF.

With regard to this clone: The same CDR3 also results from other DNA sequences found in this sample. CDR3 sequence (DNA): TGCGCCAGCAGCTTGGGAACTAGCGGAACAGATACGCAGTATTTT. Protein: CASSLGTSGTDTQYF. V and J are TRBV5-1 and TRBJ2-3; 8 bases align to TRBD2. The length of the CDR3 is 15 residues. With V trimmed by 0 bases and J by 3 bases, 3 bases remained unmatched. Germline lookup yields CDR1 SGHRS and CDR2 YFSETQ.

This clone occurred once. The rearrangement uses TRBV7-2 and TRBJ1-2; the D is unclear. V lost 4 bases and J lost 0, with 15 bases in between. CDR3 length equals 16 residues. In germline, CDR1 is SGHTA, CDR2 FQGNSA. DNA of the CDR3: TGTGCCAGCAGCTCCCGAACCGCGGCCCCTAACTATGGCTACACCTTC. Translated: CASSSRTAAPNYGYTF.

This chain connects TRBV28 to TRBJ2-5; 11 bases agree with TRBD1. V trimming: 8 bases; J trimming: 13 bases; junction bases outside the gene matches: 21. Germline CDR1 MDHEN, CDR2 SYDVKM. The CDR3 has 16 amino acids. CDR3 protein: CASRTGGGRSGTNPYF. For the CDR3, the DNA is TGTGCCAGCCGGACAGGGGGCGGACGATCGGGAACCAACCCGTACTTC.

The rearrangement joins TRBV18 to TRBJ2-1; 8 bases line up with TRBD2. CDR1 is KGHSH, CDR2 LQKENI, per germline. The junction had 3 bases not matched to a gene; V was cut back by 6 bases and J by 2 bases. The CDR3 extends over 14 amino acids. The CDR3 reads CASSGAGAYNEQFF. CDR3 DNA: TGTGCCAGCTCCGGAGCGGGAGCCTACAATGAGCAGTTCTTC.

The chain combines TRBV5-6 with TRBJ2-5; the match to TRBD1 covers 7 bases. Trimming removed 1 base from V and 2 bases from J; junction bases left unmatched: 11. CDR1 is SGHDT, CDR2 YYEEEE, per germline. The CDR3 has 17 amino acids. The CDR3 DNA follows: TGTGCCAGCAGCTTGACCTTAGGGGGCGCTACGCAAGAGACCCAGTACTTC. It is translated as CASSLTLGGATQETQYF.

The V call is TRBV28, the J call TRBJ2-1; 13 bases map to TRBD2. This CDR3 contains 16 residues. CDR1 is MDHEN, CDR2 SYDVKM, per germline. V lost 6 bases to trimming and J lost 6 bases; unmatched junction nucleotides: 8. The CDR3 reads CASSVGLAGVPNEQFF. The CDR3 bases are TGTGCCAGCAGCGTTGGACTAGCGGGAGTACCCAATGAGCAGTTCTTC.

Only one count was recorded for this clone. The gene calls are TRBV28 and TRBJ2-1, with D possibly TRBD2 on 5 matching bases. The CDR3 consists of 16 residues. Looked up from germline, CDR1 is MDHEN and CDR2 is SYDVKM. V lost 10 bases and J 0 bases, leaving 19 bases between the germline ends. The CDR3: CATETAGSSSYNEQFF. CDR3 nucleotides: TGTGCCACCGAAACGGCGGGTTCGAGCTCCTACAATGAGCAGTTCTTC. Using reference TRBV28 and TRBJ2-1 for the parts outside the CDR3, the full variable domain is DVKVTQSSRYLVKRTGEKVFLECVQDMDHENMFWYRQDPGLGLRLIYFSYDVKMKEKGDIPEGYSVSREKKERFSLILESASTNQTSMYLCATETAGSSSYNEQFFGPGTRLTVL.

The rearrangement joins TRBV28 to TRBJ1-2; 9 bases agree with TRBD1. From germline, CDR1 is MDHEN and CDR2 SYDVKM. The CDR3 contains 14 residues. The J segment lost 6 bases and the V segment lost 5 bases, leaving 7 bases of the junction unmatched. The chain's CDR3 is CASSIGQGRDGYTF. The CDR3 region has the DNA TGTGCCAGCAGTATTGGACAGGGGAGGGATGGCTACACCTTC.